This T cell receptor beta chain was profiled in a study of T cell clonality in common variable immunodeficiency. Study observations and caveats: Compared with controls, CVID subjects had fewer shared TCRbeta clones. Fewer deletions and N-nucleotide insertions were reportedly seen in common variable immunodeficiency TCR beta sequences.

Method: immunoSEQ multiplex PCR; TCRdb's copy keeps in-frame clones and lacks some. The counts give over 20,000 clones, none of them seen only once; around 2.4% is held by the top ten. Aged roughly 9 to 65 years, CVID subjects averaged about 40 years old. Both groups were predominantly of Caucasian heritage. For at least one year, all CVID subjects received replacement immunoglobulin. This clone was picked up many times. The antigen is not known. Read data end 3 residues before the CDR3 end; the end is taken from the germline J gene. V was cut by 1 base and J by 7 bases, with 8 bases left in between. The CDR3 has 14 residues. The germline V gene has CDR1 LNHDA and CDR2 SQIVND (reference sequence).

This rearrangement joins TRBV19 to TRBJ1-6; D perhaps matches TRBD1 (6 bases). Material: peripheral blood mononuclear cells. The source of this sequence is a human donor with common variable immunodeficiency. This CDR3 is CASSIGTANSPLHF. The part of the CDR3 DNA that was read is TGTGCCAGTAGTATAGGGACAGCAAATTCACCC.